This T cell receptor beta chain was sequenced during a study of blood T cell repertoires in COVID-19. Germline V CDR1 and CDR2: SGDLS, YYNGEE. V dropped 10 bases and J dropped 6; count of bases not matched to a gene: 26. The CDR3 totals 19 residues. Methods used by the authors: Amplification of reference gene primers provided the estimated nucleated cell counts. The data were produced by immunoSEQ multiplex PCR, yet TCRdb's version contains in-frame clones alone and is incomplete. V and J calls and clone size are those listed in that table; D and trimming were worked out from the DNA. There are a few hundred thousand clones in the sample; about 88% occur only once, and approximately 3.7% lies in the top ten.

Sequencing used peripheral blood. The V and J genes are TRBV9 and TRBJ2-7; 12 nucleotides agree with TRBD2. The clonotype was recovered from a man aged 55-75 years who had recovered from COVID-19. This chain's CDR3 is CARRPGGASGGAFIGEQYF. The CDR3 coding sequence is TGTGCCCGCCGCCCGGGGGGGGCTAGCGGGGGGGCTTTCATTGGCGAGCAGTACTTC.